These T cell receptor beta chains were read from a single sample in a study of cytomegalovirus exposure and HLA in healthy donors. Data came from immunoSEQ multiplex PCR; TCRdb stores just in-frame clones and leaves some out. The sample contains some 270,000 clones, nearly 95% of which appear only once. Sequencing was performed on PBMCs. The receptor source for this set is a girl between 2 and 10 years old in good health and CMV-seronegative. The CDR3 runs from the conserved cysteine through the conserved F or W. A D gene is named only where the DNA matches it firmly. Not all rows give a size; the values are once, few, many and, for expanded clones, a class.

D gene: TRBD2; V gene: TRBV5-4; clone size: .; J gene: TRBJ2-1; CDR3 DNA: TGTGCCAGCAGTCCGTCGACTAGCGGGATTTTTAATGAGCAGTTCTTC; CDR3 protein: CASSPSTSGIFNEQFF
D gene: .; V gene: TRBV6-4; clone size: once; J gene: TRBJ1-6; CDR3 DNA: TGTGCCAGCAGTGACTCGCCCAACAGGGTTAATTCACCCCTCCACTTT; CDR3 protein: CASSDSPNRVNSPLHF
D gene: .; V gene: TRBV7-3; clone size: .; J gene: TRBJ2-1; CDR3 DNA: TGTGCCAGCAGCTTGTATGATGAGCAGTTCTTC; CDR3 protein: CASSLYDEQFF
D gene: TRBD1; V gene: TRBV5-6; clone size: .; J gene: TRBJ2-7; CDR3 DNA: TGTGCCAGCAGCTTGGTGGGGACAGGAGGCGAGCAGTACTTC; CDR3 protein: CASSLVGTGGEQYF
D gene: TRBD2; V gene: TRBV4-2; clone size: .; J gene: TRBJ2-1; CDR3 DNA: TGTGCCAGCAGCCAAGATGAACTAGCGGGGCACAATGAGCAGTTCTTC; CDR3 protein: CASSQDELAGHNEQFF
D gene: TRBD2; V gene: TRBV14; clone size: once; J gene: TRBJ2-1; CDR3 DNA: TGTGCCAGCAGCCAAGATGATCTAGCGGGGGATCACTCCTACAATGAGCAGTTCTTC; CDR3 protein: CASSQDDLAGDHSYNEQFF
D gene: .; V gene: TRBV14; clone size: .; J gene: TRBJ1-1; CDR3 DNA: TGTGCCAGCAGCCTCTGGAGTAGCACTGAAGCTTTCTTT; CDR3 protein: CASSLWSSTEAFF
D gene: .; V gene: TRBV29-1; clone size: .; J gene: TRBJ2-4; CDR3 DNA: TGCAGCGCTGGCCTCGTACAGGGTAACATTCAGTACTTC; CDR3 protein: CSAGLVQGNIQYF
D gene: TRBD2; V gene: TRBV7-9; clone size: .; J gene: TRBJ2-3; CDR3 DNA: TGTGCCAGCAGCTTAGATTGGGGACTAGAGTCCGATACGCAGTATTTT; CDR3 protein: CASSLDWGLESDTQYF
D gene: TRBD1; V gene: TRBV5-5; clone size: .; J gene: TRBJ2-7; CDR3 DNA: TGTGCCAGCAGCTTGTCCGGGACAGGACCGATCTACGAGCAGTACTTC; CDR3 protein: CASSLSGTGPIYEQYF
D gene: TRBD1; V gene: TRBV7-6; clone size: .; J gene: TRBJ1-5; CDR3 DNA: TGTGCCAGCAGCTTGCGACAGGGTGGGAATCAGCCCCAGCATTTT; CDR3 protein: CASSLRQGGNQPQHF
D gene: TRBD1; V gene: TRBV5-1; clone size: .; J gene: TRBJ1-4; CDR3 DNA: TGCGCCAGCAGCTGGGGACAGGGCGCAACTAATGAAAAACTGTTTTTT; CDR3 protein: CASSWGQGATNEKLFF
D gene: TRBD1; V gene: TRBV6-1; clone size: .; J gene: TRBJ2-7; CDR3 DNA: TGTGCCAGCAGAGAGGAGGGACAGGGTACCCACGAGCAGTACTTC; CDR3 protein: CASREEGQGTHEQYF
D gene: .; V gene: TRBV7-9; clone size: .; J gene: TRBJ2-7; CDR3 DNA: TGTGCCAGCAGCCTAACCAACAGGGATCAGCAGTACTTC; CDR3 protein: CASSLTNRDQQYF
D gene: .; V gene: TRBV18; clone size: .; J gene: TRBJ2-2; CDR3 DNA: TGTGCCAGCTCACCATGGGACTCCTCCACCGGGGAGCTGTTTTTT; CDR3 protein: CASSPWDSSTGELFF
D gene: .; V gene: TRBV10-3; clone size: once; J gene: TRBJ1-2; CDR3 DNA: TGTGCCATCAGGGAGGAGCCTTCAGACGGACAGACCCCGGGCTACACCTTC; CDR3 protein: CAIREEPSDGQTPGYTF
D gene: TRBD2; V gene: TRBV15; clone size: .; J gene: TRBJ2-2; CDR3 DNA: TGTGCCACCAGCAGAGAGCCTGCGACTAGCCCCACCGGGGAGCTGTTTTTT; CDR3 protein: CATSREPATSPTGELFF
D gene: TRBD1; V gene: TRBV11-2; clone size: .; J gene: TRBJ2-2; CDR3 DNA: TGTGCCAGCAGGACAGGGGCCGACACCGGGGAGCTGTTTTTT; CDR3 protein: CASRTGADTGELFF
D gene: TRBD2; V gene: TRBV27; clone size: .; J gene: TRBJ2-3; CDR3 DNA: TGTGCCAGCAGGGGCCTAGCGGGAGGGTCCGATACGCAGTATTTT; CDR3 protein: CASRGLAGGSDTQYF
D gene: .; V gene: TRBV29-1; clone size: few; J gene: TRBJ2-2; CDR3 DNA: TGCAGCGTTTCAGGGGATATGAACACCGGGGAGCTGTTTTTT; CDR3 protein: CSVSGDMNTGELFF
D gene: TRBD2; V gene: TRBV15; clone size: .; J gene: TRBJ2-2; CDR3 DNA: TGTGCCACCAGCAGAGATAGGAGCGGGGTATCGGTGGGGGAGCTGTTTTTT; CDR3 protein: CATSRDRSGVSVGELFF
D gene: TRBD1; V gene: TRBV7-3; clone size: .; J gene: TRBJ1-1; CDR3 DNA: TGTGCCAGCAGCTTCGACAGGGAGACTGAAGCTTTCTTT; CDR3 protein: CASSFDRETEAFF
D gene: TRBD1; V gene: TRBV10-3; clone size: .; J gene: TRBJ1-2; CDR3 DNA: TGTGCCATCAGTGAGTCAGGAGGGGGCGCCGAAGATGGCTACACCTTC; CDR3 protein: CAISESGGGAEDGYTF
D gene: TRBD1; V gene: TRBV5-1; clone size: .; J gene: TRBJ2-2; CDR3 DNA: TGCGCCAGCAGCTTGGACCCGGGACAGGGGTCCACCGGGGAGCTGTTTTTT; CDR3 protein: CASSLDPGQGSTGELFF
D gene: TRBD1; V gene: TRBV6-5; clone size: .; J gene: TRBJ2-7; CDR3 DNA: TGTGCCAGCAGTTACAGTGACAGGGTGGGCTCCTACGAGCAGTACTTC; CDR3 protein: CASSYSDRVGSYEQYF
D gene: .; V gene: TRBV5-6; clone size: .; J gene: TRBJ2-5; CDR3 DNA: TGTGCCAGCAGCTTGGTGGAAGCGCAAGAGACCCAGTACTTC; CDR3 protein: CASSLVEAQETQYF
D gene: .; V gene: TRBV7-6; clone size: .; J gene: TRBJ1-3; CDR3 DNA: TGTGCCAGCAGCCTACGGGGGGACACCATATATTTT; CDR3 protein: CASSLRGDTIYF
D gene: .; V gene: TRBV5-4; clone size: .; J gene: TRBJ1-4; CDR3 DNA: TGTGCCAGCAGCTTGAATACGGGAACTAATGAAAAACTGTTTTTT; CDR3 protein: CASSLNTGTNEKLFF
D gene: TRBD2; V gene: TRBV9; clone size: few; J gene: TRBJ2-5; CDR3 DNA: TGTGCCAGCAGCGCTAGGACTAGCGGGGATCAAGAGACCCAGTACTTC; CDR3 protein: CASSARTSGDQETQYF
D gene: TRBD2; V gene: TRBV5-1; clone size: .; J gene: TRBJ2-1; CDR3 DNA: TGCGCCAGCAGCTGGGCGGGGGGAACCTACAATGAGCAGTTCTTC; CDR3 protein: CASSWAGGTYNEQFF
D gene: .; V gene: TRBV7-2; clone size: .; J gene: TRBJ1-1; CDR3 DNA: TGTGCCAGCAGCCAAACAGGGCACACTGAAGCTTTCTTT; CDR3 protein: CASSQTGHTEAFF
D gene: TRBD2; V gene: TRBV5-1; clone size: .; J gene: TRBJ2-7; CDR3 DNA: TGCGCCAGCAGCTCACTAGCGGGAAGCGACGAGCAGTACTTC; CDR3 protein: CASSSLAGSDEQYF
D gene: .; V gene: TRBV25-1; clone size: .; J gene: TRBJ1-1; CDR3 DNA: TGTGCCAGCAGTGGTCTGGCAGTAAGGAACACTGAAGCTTTCTTT; CDR3 protein: CASSGLAVRNTEAFF
D gene: TRBD1; V gene: TRBV25-1; clone size: .; J gene: TRBJ1-1; CDR3 DNA: TGTGCCAGCAGTGAACCCGGGACAGCGAACACTGAAGCTTTCTTT; CDR3 protein: CASSEPGTANTEAFF